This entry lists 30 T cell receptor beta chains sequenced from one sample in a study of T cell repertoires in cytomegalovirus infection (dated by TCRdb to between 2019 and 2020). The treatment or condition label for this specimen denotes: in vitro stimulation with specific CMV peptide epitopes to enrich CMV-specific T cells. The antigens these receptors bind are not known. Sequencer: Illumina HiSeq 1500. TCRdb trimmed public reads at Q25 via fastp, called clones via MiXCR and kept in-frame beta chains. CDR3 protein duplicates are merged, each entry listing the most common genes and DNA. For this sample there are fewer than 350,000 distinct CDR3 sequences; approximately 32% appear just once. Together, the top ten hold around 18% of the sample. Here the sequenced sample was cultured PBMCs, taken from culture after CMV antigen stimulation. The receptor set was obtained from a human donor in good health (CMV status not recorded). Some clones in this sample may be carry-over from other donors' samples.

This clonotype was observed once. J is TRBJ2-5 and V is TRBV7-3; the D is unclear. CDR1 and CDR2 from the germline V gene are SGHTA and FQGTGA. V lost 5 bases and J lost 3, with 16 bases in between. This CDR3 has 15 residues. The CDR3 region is CASSKGSGTKETQYF. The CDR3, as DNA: TGTGCCAGCAGCAAAGGGTCCGGAACAAAAGAGACCCAGTACTTC.

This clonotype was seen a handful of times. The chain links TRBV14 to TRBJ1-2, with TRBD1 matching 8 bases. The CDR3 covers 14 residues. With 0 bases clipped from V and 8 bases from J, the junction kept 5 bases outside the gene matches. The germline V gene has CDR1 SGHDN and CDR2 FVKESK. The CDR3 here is CASSQDTGGYGYTF. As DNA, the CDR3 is TGTGCCAGCAGCCAAGATACAGGGGGATACGGCTACACCTTC.

This CDR3 reads CASSSKKRQENYGYTF. The DNA of the CDR3 is TGTGCCAGCAGCTCTAAGAAAAGACAGGAAAACTATGGCTACACCTTC. The rearrangement joins TRBV7-8 to TRBJ1-2; D possibly corresponds to TRBD1 (6 bases). Trimming took off 4 bases at V and 2 bases at J, with 17 bases between the two ends. Per germline, CDR1 SGHVS and CDR2 FQNEAQ. The CDR3 extends over 16 amino acids. The whole variable domain, remainder taken from reference TRBV7-8 and TRBJ1-2, is GAGVSQSPRYKVAKRGQDVALRCDPISGHVSLFWYQQALGQGPEFLTYFQNEAQLDKSGLPSDRFFAERPEGSVSTLKIQRTQQEDSAVYLCASSSKKRQENYGYTFGSGTRLTVV.

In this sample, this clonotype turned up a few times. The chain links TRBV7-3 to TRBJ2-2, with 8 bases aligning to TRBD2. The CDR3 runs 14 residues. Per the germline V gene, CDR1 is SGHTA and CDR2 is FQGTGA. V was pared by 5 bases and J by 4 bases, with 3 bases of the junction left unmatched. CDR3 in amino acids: CASSKREITGELFF. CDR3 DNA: TGTGCCAGCAGCAAGCGGGAGATCACCGGGGAGCTGTTTTTT.

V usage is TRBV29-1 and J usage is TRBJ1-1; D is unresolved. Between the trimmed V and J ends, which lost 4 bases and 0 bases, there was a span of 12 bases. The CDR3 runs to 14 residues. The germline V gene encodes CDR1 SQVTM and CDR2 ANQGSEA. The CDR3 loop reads CSVAPGSMNTEAFF. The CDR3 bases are TGCAGCGTTGCTCCGGGGTCAATGAACACTGAAGCTTTCTTT. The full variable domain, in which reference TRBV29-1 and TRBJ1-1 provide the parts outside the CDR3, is SAVISQKPSRDICQRGTSLTIQCQVDSQVTMMFWYRQQPGQSLTLIATANQGSEATYESGFVIDKFPISRPNLTFSTLTVSNMSPEDSSIYLCSVAPGSMNTEAFFGQGTRLTVV.

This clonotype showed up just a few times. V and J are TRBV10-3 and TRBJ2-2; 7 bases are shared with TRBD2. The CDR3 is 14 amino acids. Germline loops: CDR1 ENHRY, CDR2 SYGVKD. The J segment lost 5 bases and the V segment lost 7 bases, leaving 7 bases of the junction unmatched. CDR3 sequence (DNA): TGTGCCATCACCCCCCGGGAGGAAACCGGGGAGCTGTTTTTT. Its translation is CAITPREETGELFF.

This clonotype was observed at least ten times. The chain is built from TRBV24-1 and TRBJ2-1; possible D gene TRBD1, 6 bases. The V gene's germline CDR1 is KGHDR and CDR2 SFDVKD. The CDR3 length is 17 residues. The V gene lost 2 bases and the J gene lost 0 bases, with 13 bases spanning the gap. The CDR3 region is CATSDSLTGSSYNEQFF. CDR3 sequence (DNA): TGTGCCACCAGTGATTCCTTAACAGGGAGCTCCTACAATGAGCAGTTCTTC.

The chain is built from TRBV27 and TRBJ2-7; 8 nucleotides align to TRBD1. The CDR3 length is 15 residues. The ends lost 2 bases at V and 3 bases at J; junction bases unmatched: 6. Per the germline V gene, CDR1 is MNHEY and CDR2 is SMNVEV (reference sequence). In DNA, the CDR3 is TGTGCCAGCAGTTTAAGCCCGACAGGGGTCTACGAGCAGTACTTC. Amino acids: CASSLSPTGVYEQYF.

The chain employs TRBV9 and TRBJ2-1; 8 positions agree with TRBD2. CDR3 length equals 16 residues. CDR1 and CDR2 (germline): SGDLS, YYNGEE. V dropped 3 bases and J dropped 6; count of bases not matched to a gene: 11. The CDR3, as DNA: TGTGCCAGCAGCGGGCACAGCGGGAGTTTCGGCAATGAGCAGTTCTTC. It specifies CASSGHSGSFGNEQFF.

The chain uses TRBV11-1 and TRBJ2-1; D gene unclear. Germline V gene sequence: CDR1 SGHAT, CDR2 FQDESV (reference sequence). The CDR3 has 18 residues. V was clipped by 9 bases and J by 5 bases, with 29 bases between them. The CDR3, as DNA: TGTGCCAGTAAACTTAGAAGGGAATCCAGGCGAAGAAACAATGAGCAGTTCTTC. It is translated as CASKLRRESRRRNNEQFF.

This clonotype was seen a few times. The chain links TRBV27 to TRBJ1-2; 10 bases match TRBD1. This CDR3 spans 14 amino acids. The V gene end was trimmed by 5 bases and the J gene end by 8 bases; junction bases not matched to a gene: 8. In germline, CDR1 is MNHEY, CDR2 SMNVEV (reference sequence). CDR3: CASSTTGGAGGYTF. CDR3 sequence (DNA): TGTGCCAGCAGTACGACAGGGGGCGCGGGCGGCTACACCTTC.

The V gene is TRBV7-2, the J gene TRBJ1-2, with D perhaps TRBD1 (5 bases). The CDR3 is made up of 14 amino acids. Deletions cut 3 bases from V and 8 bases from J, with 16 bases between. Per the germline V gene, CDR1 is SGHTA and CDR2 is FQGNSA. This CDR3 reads CASSLAGGTGGYTF. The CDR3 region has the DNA TGTGCCAGCAGCTTGGCCGGGGGGACGGGGGGCTACACCTTC.

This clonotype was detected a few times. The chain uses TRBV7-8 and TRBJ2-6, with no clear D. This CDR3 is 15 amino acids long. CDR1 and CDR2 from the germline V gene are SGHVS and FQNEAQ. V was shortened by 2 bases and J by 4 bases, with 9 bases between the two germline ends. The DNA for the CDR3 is TGTGCCAGCAGCTTAAGGTTCACCGGGGCCAACGTCCTGACTTTC. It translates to CASSLRFTGANVLTF.

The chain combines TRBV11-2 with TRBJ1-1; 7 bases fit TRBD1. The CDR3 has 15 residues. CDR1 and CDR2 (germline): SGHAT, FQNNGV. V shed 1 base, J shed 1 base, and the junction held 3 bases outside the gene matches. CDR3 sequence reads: CASSLGKGANTEAFF. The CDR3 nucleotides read TGTGCCAGCAGCTTAGGAAAGGGGGCGAACACTGAAGCTTTCTTT.

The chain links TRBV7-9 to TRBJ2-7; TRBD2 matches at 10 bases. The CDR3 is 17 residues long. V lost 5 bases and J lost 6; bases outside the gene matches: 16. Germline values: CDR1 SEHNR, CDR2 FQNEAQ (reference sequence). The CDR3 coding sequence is TGTGCCAGCAGCCCTAGGGCGGGGCTAGCGGGAGATGGCGAGCAGTACTTC. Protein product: CASSPRAGLAGDGEQYF.

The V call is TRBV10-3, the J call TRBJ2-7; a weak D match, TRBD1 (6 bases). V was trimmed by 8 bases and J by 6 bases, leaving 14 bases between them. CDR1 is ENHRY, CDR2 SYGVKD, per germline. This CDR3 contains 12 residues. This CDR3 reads CAIGGSGVEQYF. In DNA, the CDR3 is TGTGCCATCGGGGGCTCAGGGGTCGAGCAGTACTTC.

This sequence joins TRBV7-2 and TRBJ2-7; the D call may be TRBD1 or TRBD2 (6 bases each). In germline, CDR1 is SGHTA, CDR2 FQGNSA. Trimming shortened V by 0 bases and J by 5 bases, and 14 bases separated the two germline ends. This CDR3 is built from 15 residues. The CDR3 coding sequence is TGTGCCAGCAGCTTAGCGGGGGGCCACGGCGACGAGCAGTACTTC. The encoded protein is CASSLAGGHGDEQYF.

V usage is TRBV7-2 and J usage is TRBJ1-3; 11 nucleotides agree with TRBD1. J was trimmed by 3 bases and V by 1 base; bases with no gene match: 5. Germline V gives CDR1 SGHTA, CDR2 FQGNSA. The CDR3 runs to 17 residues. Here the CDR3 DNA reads TGTGCCAGCAGCTTAGAAGGACAGGGGGCATATGGAAACACCATATATTTT. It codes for CASSLEGQGAYGNTIYF.

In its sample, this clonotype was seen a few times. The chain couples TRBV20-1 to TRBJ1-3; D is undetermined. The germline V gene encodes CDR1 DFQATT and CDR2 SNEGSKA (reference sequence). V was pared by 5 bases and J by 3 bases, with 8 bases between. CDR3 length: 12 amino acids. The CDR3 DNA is TGCAGTGCTCCCGGGAGTGGAAACACCATATATTTT. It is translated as CSAPGSGNTIYF.

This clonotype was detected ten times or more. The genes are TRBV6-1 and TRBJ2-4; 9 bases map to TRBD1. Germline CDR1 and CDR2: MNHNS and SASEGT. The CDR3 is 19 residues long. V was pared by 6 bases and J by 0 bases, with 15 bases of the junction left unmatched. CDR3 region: CASSPIGQGTLLAKNIQYF. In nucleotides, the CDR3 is TGTGCCAGCAGCCCCATCGGACAGGGGACGCTTCTAGCCAAAAACATTCAGTACTTC.

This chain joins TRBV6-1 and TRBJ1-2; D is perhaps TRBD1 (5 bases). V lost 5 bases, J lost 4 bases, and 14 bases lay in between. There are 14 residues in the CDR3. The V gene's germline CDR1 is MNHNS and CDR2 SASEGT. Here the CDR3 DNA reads TGTGCCAGCAGTTATTCAGGGTCTGGCTATGGCTACACCTTC. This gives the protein CASSYSGSGYGYTF.

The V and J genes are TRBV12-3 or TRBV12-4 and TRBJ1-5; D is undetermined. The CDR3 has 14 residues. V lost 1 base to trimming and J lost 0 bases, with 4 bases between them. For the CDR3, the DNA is TGTGCCAGCAGTTTAGAGAGTAGCAATCAGCCCCAGCATTTT. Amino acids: CASSLESSNQPQHF.

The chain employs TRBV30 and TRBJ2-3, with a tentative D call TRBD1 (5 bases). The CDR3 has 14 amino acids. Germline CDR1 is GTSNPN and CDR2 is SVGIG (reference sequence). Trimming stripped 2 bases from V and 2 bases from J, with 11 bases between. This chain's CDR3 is CAWSPGPPTDTQYF. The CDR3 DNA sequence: TGTGCCTGGAGTCCAGGGCCACCCACAGATACGCAGTATTTT.

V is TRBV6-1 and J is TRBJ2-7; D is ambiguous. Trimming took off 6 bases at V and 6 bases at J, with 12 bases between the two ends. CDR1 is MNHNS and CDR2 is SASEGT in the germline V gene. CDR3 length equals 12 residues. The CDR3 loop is CASRTDSAEQYF. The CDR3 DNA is TGTGCCAGCAGGACCGATTCCGCCGAGCAGTACTTC.

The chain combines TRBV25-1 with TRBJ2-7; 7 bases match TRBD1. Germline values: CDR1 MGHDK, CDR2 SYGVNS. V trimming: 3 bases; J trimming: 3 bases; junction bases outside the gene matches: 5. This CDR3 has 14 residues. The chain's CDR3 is CASSDPGQSYEQYF. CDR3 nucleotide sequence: TGTGCCAGCAGTGACCCGGGACAGAGCTACGAGCAGTACTTC.

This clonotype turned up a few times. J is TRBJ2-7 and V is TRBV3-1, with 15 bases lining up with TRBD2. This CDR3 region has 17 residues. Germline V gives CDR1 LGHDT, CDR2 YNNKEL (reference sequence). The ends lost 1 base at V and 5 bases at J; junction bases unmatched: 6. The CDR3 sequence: CASSQGGLAGGPNEQYF. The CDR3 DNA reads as TGTGCCAGCAGCCAAGGCGGACTAGCGGGAGGGCCAAACGAGCAGTACTTC.

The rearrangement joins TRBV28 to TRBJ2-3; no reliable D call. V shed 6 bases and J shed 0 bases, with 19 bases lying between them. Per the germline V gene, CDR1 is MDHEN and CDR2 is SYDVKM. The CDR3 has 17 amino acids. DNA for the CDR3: TGTGCCAGCAGCTTCCACCTCCTGAGGACGAGCACAGATACGCAGTATTTT. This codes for CASSFHLLRTSTDTQYF.

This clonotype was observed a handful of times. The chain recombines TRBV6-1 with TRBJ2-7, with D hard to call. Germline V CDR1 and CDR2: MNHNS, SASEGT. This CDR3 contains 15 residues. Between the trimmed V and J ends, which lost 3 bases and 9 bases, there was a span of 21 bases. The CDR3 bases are TGTGCCAGCAGTGATAGGGTCCCCTTCTACGGTGGGCAGTACTTC. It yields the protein CASSDRVPFYGGQYF.

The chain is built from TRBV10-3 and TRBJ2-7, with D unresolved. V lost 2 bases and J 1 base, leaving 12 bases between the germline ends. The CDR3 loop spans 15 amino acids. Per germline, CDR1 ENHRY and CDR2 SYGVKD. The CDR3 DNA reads TGTGCCATCAGTGAGATCCCAAAGACTTCCTACGAGCAGTACTTC. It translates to CAISEIPKTSYEQYF.

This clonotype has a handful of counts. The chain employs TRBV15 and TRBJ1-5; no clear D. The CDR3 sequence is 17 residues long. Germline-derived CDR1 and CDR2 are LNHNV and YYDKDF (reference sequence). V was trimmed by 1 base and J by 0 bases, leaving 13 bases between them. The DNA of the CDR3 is TGTGCCACCAGCAGAGTCTCCTGGACTGCTAGCAATCAGCCCCAGCATTTT. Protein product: CATSRVSWTASNQPQHF.